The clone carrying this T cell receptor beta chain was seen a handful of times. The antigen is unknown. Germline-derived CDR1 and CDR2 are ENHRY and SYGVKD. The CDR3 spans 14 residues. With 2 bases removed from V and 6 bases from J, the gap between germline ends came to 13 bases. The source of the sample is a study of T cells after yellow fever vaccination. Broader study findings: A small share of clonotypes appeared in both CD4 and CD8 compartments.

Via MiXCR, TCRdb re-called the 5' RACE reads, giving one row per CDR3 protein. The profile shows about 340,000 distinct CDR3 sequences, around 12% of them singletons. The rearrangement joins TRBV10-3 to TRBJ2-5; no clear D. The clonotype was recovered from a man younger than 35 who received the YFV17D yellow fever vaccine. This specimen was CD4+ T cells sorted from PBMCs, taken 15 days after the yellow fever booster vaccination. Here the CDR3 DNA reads TGTGCCATCAGTGAGAAGGACGGATCACAGACCCAGTACTTC. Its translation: CAISEKDGSQTQYF.